This entry concerns a single T cell receptor beta chain. This sample was included in a study of cytomegalovirus exposure and HLA in healthy donors. The CDR3 sequence is 16 residues long. 13 Jbeta primers and 60 Vbeta primers were used for the PCR. Libraries were prepared by immunoSEQ multiplex PCR; TCRdb keeps only in-frame clonotypes and omits some of them. The sample has tens of thousands of clones, approximately 78% seen once. This TCR derives from a man in his forties in good health and CMV-seronegative. Specimen: PBMCs. This sequence joins TRBV21-1 and TRBJ1-5; the table calls TRBD1, which could not be checked here. TRBV21-1 is annotated as a pseudogene. CDR3 nucleotides: TGTGCCAGCAGCAAAGAACCGACAGGGAGCAATCAGCCCCAGCATTTT. This codes for CASSKEPTGSNQPQHF.